This is a list of T cell receptor beta chains from one sample in a study of cytomegalovirus exposure and HLA in healthy donors. Clones were sequenced by immunoSEQ multiplex PCR, and TCRdb holds only the in-frame ones, with some missing. Its listing shows 80,000 to 95,000 clones. Sequencing was carried out using PBMCs. The receptors were sampled from a woman aged 25 to 45 in good health and CMV-seronegative. Both conserved end residues are part of each CDR3. A D gene is named only where the DNA matches it firmly.

D gene	J gene	V gene	CDR3 DNA	CDR3 protein
TRBD1	TRBJ2-4	TRBV13	TGTGCCAGCAGCTTAGGGGACAGGGCCGCCAAAAACATTCAGCACTTC	CASSLGDRAAKNIQHF
TRBD1	TRBJ1-6	TRBV30	TGTGCCTGGAGGGGGGACAGCCTTAATTCACCCCTCCACTTT	CAWRGDSLNSPLHF
-	TRBJ2-5	TRBV30	TGTGCCTGGAGTTGGACAGTACAAGAGACCCAGTACTTC	CAWSWTVQETQYF
-	TRBJ2-5	TRBV29-1	TGCAGCCTTGGGACAACCCAAGAGACCCAGTACTTC	CSLGTTQETQYF
TRBD1	TRBJ2-2	TRBV7-9	TGTGCCAGCAGCGTTTCCGGCAGGGGGCCGCACACCGGGGAGCTGTTTTTT	CASSVSGRGPHTGELFF
-	TRBJ2-5	TRBV30	TGTGCCTGGAGGGGGGGAGCCGTCCAAGAGACCCAGTACTTC	CAWRGGAVQETQYF
-	TRBJ2-6	TRBV7-2	TGTGCCAGCAGCCGTTGGCTAGGACAAGCCACCTCTGGGGCCAACGTCCTGACTTTC	CASSRWLGQATSGANVLTF
TRBD2	TRBJ2-5	TRBV30	TGTGCCTGGACCCGACTAGCGGGAGTGGAGACCCAGTACTTC	CAWTRLAGVETQYF
TRBD2	TRBJ2-1	TRBV30	TGTGCCTGGAAGCGCGGGAGGGCTGGTGAGCAGTTCTTC	CAWKRGRAGEQFF
-	TRBJ2-7	TRBV5-5	TGTGCCAGCAGCTTGGCCTTCGGGAGCGCCTACGAGCAGTACTTC	CASSLAFGSAYEQYF
TRBD1	TRBJ2-1	TRBV5-1	TGCGCCAGCAGCTTGGGATTGACAGGGGGCAGTGAGCAGTTCTTC	CASSLGLTGGSEQFF
-	TRBJ1-5	TRBV7-4	TGTCGGACTGTGGTGGATCAGCCCCAGCATTTT	CRTVVDQPQHF
-	TRBJ1-1	TRBV5-1	TGCGCCAGCAGCTTGGGGGGCAACAGGGTGGGTACTGAAGCTTTCTTT	CASSLGGNRVGTEAFF
-	TRBJ2-4	TRBV30	TGTGCCTGGAGCCCACTAGCCCACTATACCAAAAACATTCAGTACTTC	CAWSPLAHYTKNIQYF
TRBD1	TRBJ1-1	TRBV6-1	TGTGCCAGCAGGGTAAGACAGGGACCCACTGAAGCTTTCTTT	CASRVRQGPTEAFF
TRBD2	TRBJ2-2	TRBV18	TGTGCCAGCTCACCGCTAGCGGGGGCGAACACCGGGGAGCTGTTTTTT	CASSPLAGANTGELFF
TRBD2	TRBJ2-1	TRBV4-1	TGCGCCAGCAGCCAAGAATACGCTAGCGGGAGGGACAATGAGCAGTTCTTC	CASSQEYASGRDNEQFF
-	TRBJ1-2	TRBV18	TGTGCCAGCACCTCTTGGACCGCCGGGGACTATGGCTACACCTTC	CASTSWTAGDYGYTF
TRBD1	TRBJ1-1	TRBV7-9	TGTGCCAGCAGCTTAGAGAAGACAGGGATGTTAGGGAACACTGAAGCTTTCTTT	CASSLEKTGMLGNTEAFF
-	TRBJ1-2	TRBV25-1	TGTGCCAGCAGTCCCCAAGGGGAATCCTCCGGCTACACCTTC	CASSPQGESSGYTF
-	TRBJ2-7	TRBV28	TGTGCCAGCGGGGGGTCACGCACCGGGCAGTACTTC	CASGGSRTGQYF
-	TRBJ2-1	TRBV4-1	TGCGCCAGCAGCCAAGTTCCAGGGAAGGATGAGCAGTTCTTC	CASSQVPGKDEQFF
-	TRBJ2-7	TRBV7-9	TGTGCCAGCAGCCGATCACAAAGCTCCTACGAGCAGTACTTC	CASSRSQSSYEQYF
-	TRBJ1-4	TRBV4-1	TGCGCCAGCAGCCAAGATGGACACGACTTTAATGAAAAACTGTTTTTT	CASSQDGHDFNEKLFF
TRBD1	TRBJ1-2	TRBV7-9	TGTGCCAGCAGCACTCAAGACAGGGTTGGTGGCTACACCTTC	CASSTQDRVGGYTF